What follows is one T cell receptor beta chain and its context. The record originates from a study of blood T cells in healthy people across ages. CDR1 and CDR2 from the germline V gene are LGHNA and YSLEER. With 0 bases removed from V and 0 bases from J, the gap between germline ends came to 8 bases. This CDR3 has 16 residues. With a J-beta primer mix and a sample-barcoded 5' primer, a second PCR ran 7 to 11 cycles. Each TCR beta cDNA got a 12-nucleotide random molecular identifier. In TCRdb, the 5' RACE reads were re-called with MiXCR into one record per CDR3 protein. The data hold about 940,000 distinct CDR3 sequences, with roughly 52% observed a single time.

The specimen was blood. The V gene is TRBV4-3, the J gene TRBJ2-2, with D possibly being TRBD1 or TRBD2 (5 bases each). The TCR was taken from a man aged 25-45 years in good health. CDR3: CASSQEPGPNTGELFF. The CDR3 DNA is TGCGCCAGCAGCCAAGAACCGGGACCGAACACCGGGGAGCTGTTTTTT.